A single sample gave rise to the 8 T cell receptor beta chains below, sequenced in a study of preoperative IRX-2 immunotherapy in early breast cancer (dated by TCRdb to the late 2010s). Library preparation employed the immunoSEQ multiplex PCR assay. Drawn from immuneACCESS, this table holds only the in-frame rearrangements with V and J called that TCRdb kept. Clones are partly lost; checked studies trace under half to an unresolved V gene and leave the rest unexplained. This sample gives 15,000 to 25,000 clones in total; around 81% of them show up just once. The biggest ten clones account for about 1% of the sample. The treatment or condition label, read with the paper, signifies: preoperative locoregional IRX-2 cytokine immunotherapy. The sequencing here drew on lymph node tissue, taken after IRX-2 immunotherapy. The origin of the receptors is a human donor with breast cancer.

This chain links TRBV7-1 with TRBJ1-4; 9 bases match TRBD1. TRBV7-1 is an open reading frame, and its role is uncertain. J lost 8 bases, V lost 5 bases, and 12 bases had no gene match. The CDR3 contains 16 residues. The CDR3 reads CASSPTSGQGEEKLFF. The DNA for the CDR3 is TGTGCCAGCAGCCCCACTTCGGGACAGGGAGAGGAAAAACTGTTTTTT.

The chain employs TRBV18 and TRBJ2-7, with D perhaps matching TRBD2 (5 bases). V lost 3 bases and J lost 0, with 15 bases in between. The length of the CDR3 is 16 residues. CDR1 KGHSH and CDR2 LQKENI come from the germline V gene. The CDR3 nucleotides read TGTGCCAGCTCACCGCCGGCTCCCGGAGGCTCCTACGAGCAGTACTTC. It encodes CASSPPAPGGSYEQYF.

This clone was picked up a small number of times. The gene calls are TRBV6-8 and TRBJ2-3; 9 bases are shared with TRBD2. This CDR3 contains 14 residues. Germline CDR1 and CDR2: MNHGY and SAAAGT. Unmatched junction bases numbered 2, after V lost 5 bases and J lost 2 bases. The CDR3 DNA sequence: TGTGCCAGCAGTGCGGGGGGGTACACAGATACGCAGTATTTT. Amino acids: CASSAGGYTDTQYF.

The rearrangement links TRBV30 to TRBJ1-3, with D hard to call. The V and J ends lost 4 bases and 9 bases respectively, with 10 bases between them. Germline V gene sequence: CDR1 GTSNPN, CDR2 SVGIG (reference sequence). This CDR3 region has 11 residues. CDR3 amino acids: CAWTLDVTIYF. The CDR3 DNA is TGTGCCTGGACCTTAGATGTCACCATATATTTT.

Here the CDR3 DNA reads TGTGCCAGTAGTATTCGGACAGTTATGGACACTGAAGCTTTCTTT. Amino acids: CASSIRTVMDTEAFF. The V gene is TRBV19, the J gene TRBJ1-1, with D possibly matching TRBD1 (6 bases). The V end was cut by 3 bases, the J end by 3 bases, with 14 bases between. This CDR3 comprises 15 residues. Germline values: CDR1 LNHDA, CDR2 SQIVND (reference sequence).

The chain is built from TRBV5-1 and TRBJ2-1; no clear D. Germline V gene sequence: CDR1 SGHRS, CDR2 YFSETQ. This CDR3 region has 14 residues. The V end was cut by 5 bases, the J end by 1 base, with 10 bases between. CDR3 region: CASRGELSYNEQFF. The DNA for the CDR3 is TGCGCCAGCAGAGGAGAGTTATCCTACAATGAGCAGTTCTTC.

The rearrangement links TRBV18 to TRBJ1-2; TRBD1 might be the D (5 bases). V was clipped by 2 bases and J by 3 bases, with 7 bases between them. CDR3 size: 13 residues. CDR1 is KGHSH and CDR2 is LQKENI in the germline V gene. CDR3 sequence (DNA): TGTGCCAGCTCACCATTAGGGGACTATGGCTACACCTTC. Translated: CASSPLGDYGYTF.

V usage is TRBV30 and J usage is TRBJ2-7; TRBD2 is a possible D gene (6 bases). The V end was cut by 5 bases, the J end by 6 bases, with 14 bases between. This CDR3 contains 12 residues. Germline CDR1 is GTSNPN and CDR2 is SVGIG (reference sequence). The CDR3 region has the DNA TGTGCCTGGCGGGGGAAAGAAATCGAGCAGTACTTC. Translation gives CAWRGKEIEQYF. The full variable domain, its missing parts supplied by reference TRBV30 and TRBJ2-7, is SQTIHQWPATLVQPVGSPLSLECTVEGTSNPNLYWYRQAAGRGLQLLFYSVGIGQISSEVPQNLSASRPQDRQFILSSKKLLLSDSGFYLCAWRGKEIEQYFGPGTRLTVT.